This T cell receptor beta chain was observed in a study of long-term antiretroviral therapy in people with HIV. Germline assignment: CDR1 MGHRA and CDR2 YSYEKL. Trimming pared 1 base from V and 7 bases from J, leaving 11 bases between. This CDR3 has 14 residues. Study-wide results and caveats: Relative to transplant donor controls, diversity remained lower despite increasing after ART. Clones that had undergone expansion before ART dominated the repertoire at all time points.

immunoSEQ v3.0 was run at survey level. The table came from immunoSEQ multiplex PCR; TCRdb's copy has only in-frame clones and leaves some out. The sample holds fewer than 35,000 clones, approximately 85% seen once. The study drew at least one pre-ART and at least two post-ART PBMC samples from every donor. Amounts of roughly 0.95-11 million cryopreserved PBMC were held in the samples before DNA extraction. Note on this clone: Its antigen is as yet unknown.

The chain uses TRBV4-1 and TRBJ2-4; D not resolved. The receptor was isolated from a middle-aged man with HIV. The material was unsorted PBMCs, obtained 3 years after starting antiretroviral therapy. This CDR3 is CASSQGQADNIQYF. The CDR3 bases are TGCGCCAGCAGCCAAGGGCAGGCAGATAACATTCAGTACTTC.